The 10 T cell receptor beta chains in this list originate from one sample, sequenced in a study of T cell changes during pregnancy in multiple sclerosis. Profiled with immunoSEQ multiplex PCR; TCRdb holds only in-frame clones, not every one. The sample holds some 31,000 clones, under 95% seen once. The sample in question was CD4+ T cells from peripheral blood mononuclear cells, obtained in the second trimester of pregnancy. Receptors originate from a female donor in good health, enrolled as a control in a pregnancy study.

The rearrangement uses TRBV6-5 and TRBJ2-5; D gene unclear. The CDR3 runs 15 residues. The germline V gene has CDR1 MNHEY and CDR2 SVGAGI. The V end lost 6 bases, the J end lost 4 bases, and 18 bases lay between the germline ends. CDR3 bases: TGTGCCAGCAGACTCGGTGGTAGTCGTCGAGAGACCCAGTACTTC. It yields the protein CASRLGGSRRETQYF.

The chain is built from TRBV6-6 and TRBJ1-1; 7 bases map to TRBD1. Germline V gene lookup returns CDR1 MNHNY and CDR2 SVGAGI (reference sequence). The CDR3 loop spans 16 amino acids. With 6 bases clipped from V and 2 bases from J, the junction kept 12 bases outside the gene matches. The CDR3 is CASRGRQGWSNTEAFF. In DNA, the CDR3 is TGTGCCAGCAGGGGCCGACAGGGATGGTCTAACACTGAAGCTTTCTTT.

The genes are TRBV4-1 and TRBJ2-1; 8 bases are shared with TRBD1. CDR3 length equals 15 residues. The germline V gene encodes CDR1 MGHRA and CDR2 YSYEKL. Unmatched junction bases numbered 5, after V lost 5 bases and J lost 2 bases. DNA for the CDR3: TGCGCCAGCAGCTCCTACAGGGGGGCCTACAATGAGCAGTTCTTC. This codes for CASSSYRGAYNEQFF.

This clone was recorded only once. J is TRBJ2-7 and V is TRBV27, with 7 bases matching TRBD1. V lost 1 base and J lost 2; bases outside the gene matches: 11. Germline V gene lookup returns CDR1 MNHEY and CDR2 SMNVEV (reference sequence). This CDR3 is 17 amino acids long. CDR3 sequence (DNA): TGTGCCAGCAGTTTATTCCCCGAGCCGGGACAGACCTACGAGCAGTACTTC. Its translation: CASSLFPEPGQTYEQYF.

J is TRBJ1-5 and V is TRBV4-1, with TRBD1 matching over 7 bases. V lost 5 bases and J lost 7; bases outside the gene matches: 5. There are 13 residues in the CDR3. Germline V gene data show CDR1 as MGHRA and CDR2 as YSYEKL. Here the CDR3 reads CASSRGQNQPQHF. CDR3 DNA sequence: TGCGCCAGCAGCAGGGGACAGAACCAGCCCCAGCATTTT.

V is TRBV5-1 and J is TRBJ2-2; 9 bases fit TRBD1. V gave up 4 bases and J gave up 5 bases; unmatched junction bases: 15. From germline, CDR1 is SGHRS and CDR2 YFSETQ. The CDR3 is 18 amino acids. The CDR3, as DNA: TGCGCCAGCAGCCAGGGACAGGGCAGCCCCCCCCGAACCGGGGAGCTGTTTTTT. Amino acid sequence: CASSQGQGSPPRTGELFF.

The chain employs TRBV30 and TRBJ1-2, with D possibly TRBD1 on 5 matching bases. This CDR3 comprises 13 residues. CDR1 and CDR2 (germline): GTSNPN, SVGIG (reference sequence). V lost 0 bases and J 3 bases, leaving 8 bases between the germline ends. CDR3 in amino acids: CAWSVQGHYGYTF. In DNA form, the CDR3 reads TGTGCCTGGAGTGTGCAGGGCCACTATGGCTACACCTTC.

The chain combines TRBV18 with TRBJ2-7; 11 bases agree with TRBD2. V shed 6 bases, J shed 2 bases, and the junction held 3 bases outside the gene matches. CDR1 and CDR2 from the germline V gene are KGHSH and LQKENI. The CDR3 spans 14 residues. The chain's CDR3 is CASSGLADPYEQYF. CDR3 nucleotide sequence: TGTGCCAGCTCGGGACTAGCGGACCCCTACGAGCAGTACTTC. Filled out from reference TRBV18 and TRBJ2-7, the complete variable domain reads NAGVMQNPRHLVRRRGQEARLRCSPMKGHSHVYWYRQLPEEGLKFMVYLQKENIIDESGMPKERFSAEFPKEGPSILRIQQVVRGDSAAYFCASSGLADPYEQYFGPGTRLTVT.

V usage is TRBV6-5 and J usage is TRBJ2-5, with D uncertain. Germline lookup yields CDR1 MNHEY and CDR2 SVGAGI. The CDR3 is 15 amino acids. V gave up 4 bases and J gave up 2 bases, with 14 bases separating them. The CDR3 region is CASSSYLSRQETQYF. CDR3 coding DNA: TGTGCCAGCAGTTCATACCTCTCGAGGCAAGAGACCCAGTACTTC.

The chain carries TRBV5-6 and TRBJ2-1; weak D call: TRBD2 (7 bases). The germline CDR1 and CDR2 sequences are SGHDT and YYEEEE. The V end was cut by 0 bases, the J end by 13 bases, with 17 bases between. The CDR3 sequence is 14 residues long. The CDR3 here is CASSLGAGAGAQFF. DNA for the CDR3: TGTGCCAGCAGCTTGGGGGCGGGGGCGGGGGCCCAGTTCTTC.